The sequence of this TCR beta chain was determined in a study of T cell responses to AZD1222 COVID-19 vaccine (dated by TCRdb to about 2021). Broadly, across the study: A total of 233 trial participants underwent TCR sequencing, of whom more than 200 had received two doses of AZD1222 and approximately 26 had received two doses of the MenACWY control vaccine. Enrollment into the trials was organized by age into subgroups of 18-55, 56-69 and 70-plus years, and those subgroups contained approximately 160, 26 and 62 TCR-sequenced participants, respectively. Here is what the overall study found, with its caveats: No day 14 peak-response samples were available, so repertoires were characterized only after the peak T cell response. The 56-69-year group was small, and its depth increase did not reach significance, likely because of low power. Most participants were white British and females outnumbered males, and the authors suggested that clonal diversity may have been underestimated. Spike-specific TCR breadth and depth rose significantly after two AZD1222 doses compared with day 0 and with MenACWY recipients. Conclusions about previously exposed vaccinees were limited because only a handful of AZD1222 recipients were SARS-CoV-2 seropositive at baseline. The vaccine-associated CD4 TCRs covered the entire spike protein, and the dominant responses fell in regions 160-218 and 743-854. Epitopes outside the regions mutated in the B.1.351 and B.1.1.7 variants were reportedly recognized by nearly half of the unique spike-specific TCRs.

The junction carries 14 bases between V and J, which are trimmed by 2 bases and 3 bases respectively. Inclusive of the bounding cysteine and phenylalanine, the CDR3 is 15 residues long. Only the CDR3 portion is preserved as DNA: 45 bases, with reading frame beginning at the first base. Based on the germline V gene, the CDR1 and CDR2 sequences are KGHSH and LQKENI. The CDR3 regions of human TCRbeta chains were analyzed by immunosequencing. Per the original workflow: Repertoire TCRs were matched against a reference library of SARS-CoV-2-specific TCRs generated with the MIRA antigen-specificity platform. Breadth was defined as the fraction of unique TCRs that were SARS-CoV-2-associated. Depth was defined as the fraction of total T cells that were SARS-CoV-2-associated. Using the MIRA data, each spike-specific TCR was mapped to the spike region that the TCR reacts to and placed in a CD4 or CD8 class. Log10-transformed breadth and depth values were compared by one-way ANOVA with Sidak's multiple comparisons tests. In TCRdb, the immuneACCESS table is reduced to in-frame sequences with V and J assigned. These tables do not hold every clone; where another copy was compared, an unresolved V gene accounts for under half, and the others remain unexplained. From that table come the V and J calls and clone size; the DNA was used to work out D and trimming. The sample table holds approximately 150,000 clones, of which approximately 91% were seen once. The ten top clones hold roughly 1.2% of the sample.

The sample's time point label, in plain terms: about 28 days (+/-7) after the second vaccine dose. AZD1222 recipients whose second dose came at about 4 weeks and those whose second dose came at about 12 weeks were combined into one group, since spike-specific TCR depth and breadth did not differ between the two schedules. Samples from vaccinated people were obtained from the UK trials COV001 and COV002, which included a single-blind randomized controlled phase 2/3 trial of AZD1222 (ChAdOx1 nCoV-19) in healthy adults. Trial participant PBMC samples were collected at day 0 and day 28 after the second dose for TCRbeta chain sequencing. Worth noting for this clone: Its antigen specificity is not known. No quality values exist for individual bases; no much larger clone is one base distant.

The input for sequencing was peripheral blood, taken 28 days after the second AZD1222 dose. The chain employs TRBV18 and TRBJ2-7, with no confident D gene call. The TCR was taken from an adult who received the AZD1222 COVID-19 vaccine. The sequence in DNA is TGTGCCAGCTCACCAAGGCTAGGCTCCCACTACGAGCAGTACTTC. This codes for CASSPRLGSHYEQYF. Here the CDR3 is joined to the reference TRBV18 and TRBJ2-7 genes, and the full variable domain is: NAGVMQNPRHLVRRRGQEARLRCSPMKGHSHVYWYRQLPEEGLKFMVYLQKENIIDESGMPKERFSAEFPKEGPSILRIQQVVRGDSAAYFCASSPRLGSHYEQYFGPGTRLTVT.